This T cell receptor (beta chain) was sequenced during a study of cytomegalovirus exposure and HLA in healthy donors. Study in general: Unique TCR beta sequences numbering 120 million or so came from about 180 million T cells in an earlier analysis. Study-level findings and limits: According to the study, roughly 160 TCR beta chains were cytomegalovirus-associated. There were several of the most significant clusters that appeared linked to common viral pathogens in a later analysis.

Nominal health characterized the donors when sampled, though unrecorded immune exposures were likely. Concerning this clone: The antigen remains unidentified.

The CDR3 is made up of 15 amino acids. CDR1 and CDR2 from the germline V gene are SGHNT and YYREEE (reference sequence). V was pared by 2 bases and J by 3 bases, with 6 bases of the junction left unmatched. Vbeta (60) and Jbeta (13) primers were used in the PCR. Clones were read by immunoSEQ multiplex PCR, and TCRdb kept only the in-frame ones, dropping some. This table holds around 100,000 clones, about 77% found once. Input material: PBMCs. The V gene is TRBV5-4, the J gene TRBJ1-1, with 8 bases matching TRBD1. This clonotype originated in a young woman in good health and CMV-seropositive. The CDR3 sequence: CASSFGLTGDTEAFF. CDR3 DNA: TGTGCCAGCAGCTTCGGGTTGACAGGGGACACTGAAGCTTTCTTT.